This entry is about one T cell receptor (beta chain). Its cognate antigen is unknown. The V end was cut by 2 bases, the J end by 0 bases, with 26 bases between. Germline V lookup: CDR1 SNHLY, CDR2 FYNNEI. The CDR3 contains 22 residues. The data are from a study of glioma-infiltrating T cells after dendritic cell vaccination. Study background: Patients received three intradermal dendritic cell vaccine injections at biweekly intervals. Study findings and constraints: The cohort had few patients with full blood and tumor sets.

Here immunoSEQ multiplex PCR was the method, and the copy in TCRdb shows in-frame clones only, minus some. This sample has over 70,000 clones; roughly 87% occur once, and the top ten carry around 2.3%. The starting material was blood, obtained before dendritic cell vaccination. The chain uses TRBV2 and TRBJ2-6; maybe TRBD1 (6 bases). This TCR was sampled from a human donor with glioblastoma. CDR3 nucleotide sequence: TGTGCCAGCAGTGAATATAGGGGCAGCAGGGGCAGGGACCTCTCTGGGGCCAACGTCCTGACTTTC. Protein product: CASSEYRGSRGRDLSGANVLTF.